This T cell receptor (beta chain) derives from a study of blood T cell repertoires in COVID-19. Looking at the study overall: The cDNA or gDNA used as material had been derived from T cells, B-cell-depleted T cells, or PBMCs.

Study processing details: Reference gene primer amplification gave estimated nucleated cell counts. Using immunoSEQ multiplex PCR, the repertoire was profiled, and TCRdb retains in-frame clones only, with some absent. V and J calls and clone size are those listed in that table; D and trimming were worked out from the DNA. The table shows roughly 180,000 clones, with over 80% occurring only once. This CDR3 region has 18 residues. Germline-derived CDR1 and CDR2 are SGHDN and FVKESK. The V segment lost 0 bases and the J segment 3 bases; nucleotides outside the gene matches: 10. The source material was PBMCs or T cells enriched from blood (not recorded which). This sequence originates from an older woman who had recovered from COVID-19. V is TRBV14 and J is TRBJ2-7, with 11 bases matching TRBD1. The CDR3: CASSQDGNPGQGVYEQYF. The CDR3 DNA sequence: TGTGCCAGCAGCCAAGATGGGAATCCGGGACAGGGGGTCTACGAGCAGTACTTC. The whole variable domain, filled in from reference TRBV14 and TRBJ2-7, reads EAGVTQFPSHSVIEKGQTVTLRCDPISGHDNLYWYRRVMGKEIKFLLHFVKESKQDESGMPNNRFLAERTGGTYSTLKVQPAELEDSGVYFCASSQDGNPGQGVYEQYFGPGTRLTVT.